Below are 9 T cell receptor beta chains sequenced from a single sample in a study of breast tumors, draining lymph nodes, adjacent tissues. TCRdb ran MiXCR on the multiplex PCR reads and lists one entry per CDR3 protein. The table includes 20,000 to 25,000 distinct CDR3 sequences, under 35% detected once. Sample: breast tumor tissue. All receptors derive from a female donor with breast cancer. Some clones in this sample may be carry-over from other donors' samples.

This clonotype was seen repeatedly, ten times or more. The chain is built from TRBV7-2 and TRBJ2-7; D gene uncertain. The CDR3 has 15 amino acids. V dropped 5 bases and J dropped 0 bases, with 14 bases sitting between them. CDR1 and CDR2 (germline): SGHTA, FQGNSA. CDR3: CASSPGTVSSYEQYF. The CDR3 DNA is TGTGCCAGCAGCCCAGGAACCGTCAGCTCCTACGAGCAGTACTTC.

In its sample, this clonotype was seen many times. This chain joins TRBV2 and TRBJ1-2; D is perhaps TRBD1 (5 bases). This CDR3 spans 15 amino acids. Germline V lookup: CDR1 SNHLY, CDR2 FYNNEI. V was cut by 0 bases and J by 5 bases, with 13 bases left in between. CDR3 in amino acids: CASSEAAQGSYGYTF. The CDR3, as DNA: TGTGCCAGCAGTGAAGCGGCTCAGGGTTCATATGGCTACACCTTC.

As concerns this clonotype: It may be a read error: a sequence one base away is much more abundant. The V and J genes are TRBV18 and TRBJ1-5; perhaps TRBD1 as D (5 bases). Germline-derived CDR1 and CDR2 are KGHSH and LQKENI. This CDR3 has 16 amino acids. The CDR3 sequence is CVSSPRQGEGNQPQHF. The CDR3 DNA sequence: TGTGTCAGCTCACCACGGCAGGGCGAAGGCAATCAGCCCCAGCATTTT.

This clonotype has just a few counts. Germline and junction disagree at one end, which may indicate a read error. The V gene is TRBV3-1, the J gene TRBJ1-3; D gene ambiguous. Germline V lookup: CDR1 LGHDT, CDR2 YNNKEL (reference sequence). This CDR3 contains 15 residues. CDR3 region: CASSQVRNSGNTVYF. CDR3 nucleotides: TGTGCCAGCAGCCAAGTACGGAACTCTGGAAACACCGTATATTTT.

This clonotype was detected ten times or more. The chain links TRBV25-1 to TRBJ2-1, with TRBD1 identical over 10 bases. Germline lookup yields CDR1 MGHDK and CDR2 SYGVNS. The CDR3 is 15 amino acids. The V gene end was trimmed by 5 bases and the J gene end by 5 bases; junction bases not matched to a gene: 6. CDR3 region: CASSLPDRGDNEQFF. CDR3 nucleotides: TGTGCCAGCAGTCTCCCGGACAGGGGGGACAATGAGCAGTTCTTC.

This clonotype was counted many times. V usage is TRBV20-1 and J usage is TRBJ1-2, with TRBD1 as a possible D gene (5 bases). The CDR3 loop spans 14 amino acids. The V end was cut by 5 bases, the J end by 2 bases, with 15 bases between. Germline V CDR1 and CDR2: DFQATT, SNEGSKA (reference sequence). CDR3 in amino acids: CSARTGPGNYGYTF. As DNA, the CDR3 is TGCAGTGCTCGAACAGGCCCCGGGAACTATGGCTACACCTTC.

This clonotype was recorded a few times. V and J are TRBV28 and TRBJ1-2; possible D gene TRBD1, 5 bases. Looked up from germline, CDR1 is MDHEN and CDR2 is SYDVKM. Trimming left V 5 bases short and J 1 base short, with 8 bases between. The CDR3 runs to 13 residues. CDR3 loop: CASSLQDNYGYTF. The DNA for the CDR3 is TGTGCCAGCAGTCTACAGGATAACTATGGCTACACCTTC.

In this sample, this clonotype is medium-sized. V usage is TRBV6-5 and J usage is TRBJ2-7, with D possibly matching TRBD1 (6 bases). This CDR3 contains 13 residues. V lost 8 bases, J lost 3 bases, and 14 bases lay in between. The V gene's germline CDR1 is MNHEY and CDR2 SVGAGI. The CDR3 DNA sequence: TGTGCCAGCCGCCAGGGGTGGGGCTACGAGCAGTACTTC. The encoded protein is CASRQGWGYEQYF.

This clonotype was detected ten times or more. CDR3 sequence reads: CASSLVGPNSPLHF. In DNA, the CDR3 is TGCGCCAGCAGCTTAGTCGGCCCTAATTCACCCCTCCACTTT. This chain links TRBV5-1 with TRBJ1-6; no definite D call. Germline-derived CDR1 and CDR2 are SGHRS and YFSETQ. This CDR3 spans 14 amino acids. Trimming pared 2 bases from V and 6 bases from J, leaving 9 bases between.